These 11 T cell receptor beta chains came from one sample sequenced in a study of shared clonotypes between healthy human individuals. Libraries were prepared by immunoSEQ multiplex PCR; TCRdb keeps only in-frame clonotypes and omits some of them. Of around 620,000 clones listed, about 95% are singletons. Naive CD8 cells lacked CD45RO, underwent positive selection for CCR7 and left out terminally differentiated effector memory CD45RA+ cells. The sequencing input was naive CD8+ T cells sorted from blood. These TCRs come from a woman in her thirties in good health.

This clone has a single count. The V gene is TRBV13, the J gene TRBJ2-2, with TRBD2 as a possible D gene (5 bases). In germline, CDR1 is PRHDT, CDR2 FYEKMQ (reference sequence). The CDR3 length is 13 residues. V lost 5 bases and J lost 4, with 8 bases in between. CDR3 coding DNA: TGTGCCAGCAGCCCACGGGGCACCGGGGAGCTGTTTTTT. It encodes CASSPRGTGELFF.

This chain joins TRBV28 and TRBJ1-3; D is perhaps TRBD1 (5 bases). The CDR3 is 15 residues long. V was clipped by 6 bases and J by 2 bases, with 14 bases between them. In germline, CDR1 is MDHEN, CDR2 SYDVKM. The CDR3 DNA is TGTGCCAGCAGCTACGACAGCGACCCTGGAAACACCATATATTTT. It encodes CASSYDSDPGNTIYF.

The V and J genes are TRBV9 and TRBJ1-4; D unresolved. Trimming cost V 4 bases and J 11 bases, with 21 bases left between them. The CDR3 length is 15 residues. Germline V CDR1 and CDR2: SGDLS, YYNGEE. The DNA of the CDR3 is TGTGCCAGCAGCTCAAGCTTTGAAGTTGCGGATAAACTGTTTTTT. This sequence encodes CASSSSFEVADKLFF.

The chain carries TRBV6-1 and TRBJ1-5; 9 bases are shared with TRBD1. Germline V gene lookup returns CDR1 MNHNS and CDR2 SASEGT. Trimming cost V 3 bases and J 6 bases; bases outside gene matches: 6. This CDR3 has 15 amino acids. CDR3 loop: CASSEDRGWGQPQHF. In DNA, the CDR3 is TGTGCCAGCAGTGAGGACAGGGGTTGGGGTCAGCCCCAGCATTTT.

The genes are TRBV28 and TRBJ2-1; unclear D gene. Germline CDR1 is MDHEN and CDR2 is SYDVKM. The CDR3 extends over 12 amino acids. V was trimmed by 11 bases and J by 8 bases, leaving 16 bases between them. The chain's CDR3 is CAVTQTGDEQFF. In DNA form, the CDR3 reads TGTGCCGTAACGCAAACTGGGGATGAGCAGTTCTTC.

CDR3 DNA sequence: TGTGCCAGCAGTTTAGGGACAGTCTATGGCTACACCTTC. As protein: CASSLGTVYGYTF. The chain combines TRBV28 with TRBJ1-2; TRBD1 agrees at 7 bases. The CDR3 loop spans 13 amino acids. The V gene end was trimmed by 2 bases and the J gene end by 4 bases; junction bases not matched to a gene: 1. Germline CDR1 and CDR2: MDHEN and SYDVKM.

This clone was observed once. The chain is built from TRBV9 and TRBJ2-5; the D gene is possibly TRBD2 (5 bases). Germline V gene data show CDR1 as SGDLS and CDR2 as YYNGEE. V gave up 2 bases and J gave up 5 bases, with 7 bases separating them. This CDR3 spans 12 amino acids. As DNA, the CDR3 is TGTGCCAGCAGCGTCGGGGAGGAGACCCAGTACTTC. Encoded protein: CASSVGEETQYF.

The rearrangement uses TRBV5-4 and TRBJ2-5; D is possibly TRBD1 (6 bases). The CDR3 is made up of 14 amino acids. Trimming stripped 5 bases from V and 1 base from J, with 12 bases between. CDR1 SGHNT and CDR2 YYREEE come from the germline V gene (reference sequence). CDR3 loop: CASRNRETQETQYF. For the CDR3, the DNA is TGTGCCAGCAGGAACAGGGAGACCCAAGAGACCCAGTACTTC.

For the CDR3, the DNA is TGTGCCAGCAGCGGCGCCATGGGACTAGCGGGAGATGAGCAGTTCTTC. Its translation is CASSGAMGLAGDEQFF. The chain has TRBV7-9 and TRBJ2-1, with 14 bases that match TRBD2. The CDR3 loop spans 16 amino acids. Trimming at V came to 5 bases and at J to 8 bases, leaving 8 bases not matched to a gene. Per germline, CDR1 SEHNR and CDR2 FQNEAQ (reference sequence).

In its sample, this clone was seen once. The chain is built from TRBV7-9 and TRBJ2-1, with D perhaps TRBD2 (5 bases). V lost 5 bases to trimming and J lost 9 bases, with 14 bases between them. The CDR3 is made up of 13 amino acids. Germline CDR1 is SEHNR and CDR2 is FQNEAQ (reference sequence). The CDR3 nucleotides are TGTGCCAGCAGCACACTAGTCTCCTTTGAGCAGTTCTTC. It specifies CASSTLVSFEQFF. Complete variable domain (other parts from reference TRBV7-9 and TRBJ2-1): DTGVSQNPRHKITKRGQNVTFRCDPISEHNRLYWYRQTLGQGPEFLTYFQNEAQLEKSRLLSDRFSAERPKGSFSTLEIQRTEQGDSAMYLCASSTLVSFEQFFGPGTRLTVL.

The chain couples TRBV4-3 to TRBJ1-1; TRBD1 matches 7 bases. The CDR3 loop spans 13 amino acids. V dropped 3 bases and J dropped 8; count of bases not matched to a gene: 6. Germline V gene lookup returns CDR1 LGHNA and CDR2 YSLEER. CDR3 DNA: TGCGCCAGCAGCCAGGGGACAGCGATCGAAGCTTTCTTT. Translation gives CASSQGTAIEAFF.